These 2 T cell receptor beta chains were all obtained from the same sample, sequenced in a study of T-cell reconstitution after alpha-beta-depleted transplantation in children. The TCRbeta library was prepared with unique molecular identifiers. A single record per CDR3 protein comes from TCRdb applying MiXCR to the PCR reads. There are almost 600,000 distinct CDR3 sequences in the sample; 27% occur only once, and less than 40% lies in the top ten. The starting material was PBMCs, obtained before TCRalphabeta/CD19-depleted stem cell transplant. All receptors come from a boy under two years old with Wiskott-Aldrich syndrome, due to receive a stem cell transplant.

This clonotype has a handful of counts. The chain carries TRBV20-1 and TRBJ2-5; no definite D call. This CDR3 has 14 residues. Trimming shortened V by 6 bases and J by 2 bases, and 16 bases separated the two germline ends. CDR1 and CDR2 (germline): DFQATT, SNEGSKA (reference sequence). DNA of the CDR3: TGCAGTGCCCCACCCTGGGCTGATCAAGAGACCCAGTACTTC. Translation: CSAPPWADQETQYF.

The genes are TRBV11-2 and TRBJ2-2; tentatively, D is TRBD2 (6 bases). This CDR3 has 18 residues. Deletions cut 2 bases from V and 2 bases from J, with 18 bases between. From germline, CDR1 is SGHAT and CDR2 FQNNGV. The CDR3 sequence: CASSLYLSRDSNTGELFF. The CDR3 nucleotides are TGTGCCAGCAGCTTATATCTGTCCAGGGACTCTAACACCGGGGAGCTGTTTTTT.